This entry lists 18 T cell receptor beta chains sequenced from one sample in a study of cytomegalovirus exposure and HLA in healthy donors. The primer mix had 60 Vbeta and 13 Jbeta primers. The data were produced by immunoSEQ multiplex PCR, yet TCRdb's version contains in-frame clones alone and is incomplete. The sample holds approximately 150,000 clones; roughly 81% are singletons and the top ten take around 5%. Sequencing used PBMCs. These receptors came from a girl aged 5-17 years in good health and CMV-seropositive.

The CDR3 sequence: CAWRGGGQWGTDTQYF. CDR3 in DNA: TGTGCCTGGAGGGGGGGAGGGCAATGGGGCACAGATACGCAGTATTTT. The chain uses TRBV30 and TRBJ2-3; 7 bases map to TRBD2. The germline CDR1 and CDR2 sequences are GTSNPN and SVGIG (reference sequence). The CDR3 is 16 residues long. The V segment lost 3 bases and the J segment 1 base; nucleotides outside the gene matches: 10.

This sequence joins TRBV5-5 and TRBJ2-5; 7 bases agree with TRBD2. The CDR3 is 16 amino acids. Germline V gene lookup returns CDR1 SGHKS and CDR2 YYEKEE (reference sequence). With 1 base clipped from V and 5 bases from J, the junction kept 11 bases outside the gene matches. DNA for the CDR3: TGTGCCAGCAGCTTGTCCCCGGCGGGGAGGGTGGAGACCCAGTACTTC. This encodes CASSLSPAGRVETQYF.

V gene TRBV4-1 combines with J gene TRBJ2-1, with 8 positions matching TRBD2. Per the germline V gene, CDR1 is MGHRA and CDR2 is YSYEKL. This CDR3 comprises 17 residues. The V gene end was trimmed by 3 bases and the J gene end by 2 bases; junction bases not matched to a gene: 9. CDR3 sequence reads: CASSHATGGVPYNEQFF. In nucleotides, the CDR3 is TGCGCCAGCAGCCATGCGACGGGGGGGGTTCCCTACAATGAGCAGTTCTTC.

The table lists this clone with a few counts. This sequence joins TRBV6-4 and TRBJ2-1; 8 bases agree with TRBD2. V lost 0 bases and J lost 6; bases outside the gene matches: 4. This CDR3 has 15 residues. Germline V CDR1 and CDR2: MRHNA, SNTAGT. DNA for the CDR3: TGTGCCAGCAGTGACTCCGTCGGGGGGGTCAATGAGCAGTTCTTC. Translation gives CASSDSVGGVNEQFF.

This chain links TRBV6-5 with TRBJ2-5; a weak D match, TRBD1 (5 bases). The J call may not be correct, given that the DNA end is closer to TRBJ2-7. The germline V gene has CDR1 MNHEY and CDR2 SVGAGI. There are 12 residues in the CDR3. In DNA, the CDR3 is TGTGCCAGCAGTTTTAGGGGCGGCGAGCAGTACTTC. As protein: CASSFRGGEQYF.

The rearrangement links TRBV9 to TRBJ1-2; TRBD1 agrees at 9 bases. There are 15 residues in the CDR3. Germline V gene data show CDR1 as SGDLS and CDR2 as YYNGEE. V lost 4 bases and J lost 7; bases outside the gene matches: 11. The CDR3 reads CASSQVGQGRGGYTF. The CDR3 DNA sequence: TGTGCCAGCAGCCAAGTCGGACAGGGGCGGGGTGGCTACACCTTC.

This chain links TRBV28 with TRBJ2-2; D is undetermined. The CDR3 extends over 14 amino acids. V lost 6 bases to trimming and J lost 2 bases, with 10 bases between them. Germline CDR1 MDHEN, CDR2 SYDVKM. CDR3 nucleotide sequence: TGTGCCAGCAGCTCTGACACCAACACCGGGGAGCTGTTTTTT. As protein: CASSSDTNTGELFF.

This chain links TRBV28 with TRBJ1-2; the D gene is possibly TRBD1 (6 bases). V dropped 4 bases and J dropped 8 bases, with 20 bases sitting between them. The V gene's germline CDR1 is MDHEN and CDR2 SYDVKM. CDR3 length: 15 amino acids. The CDR3 DNA reads as TGTGCCAGCAGTTCCTGGACAGCCGGGGTGGAGGGCTACACCTTC. Its protein product is CASSSWTAGVEGYTF.

The CDR3 coding sequence is TGCAGCTACAACAGTAGCAATCAGCCCCAGCATTTT. It translates to CSYNSSNQPQHF. The chain joins TRBV29-1 to TRBJ1-5; D is unresolved. V gave up 8 bases and J gave up 0 bases, with 8 bases separating them. Germline V gene sequence: CDR1 SQVTM, CDR2 ANQGSEA. This CDR3 has 12 residues.

This clone was seen once. This sequence joins TRBV28 and TRBJ1-2, with D possibly being TRBD1 (5 bases). This CDR3 spans 13 amino acids. The germline V gene has CDR1 MDHEN and CDR2 SYDVKM. V lost 6 bases, J lost 8 bases, and 16 bases lay in between. CDR3 sequence: CASRPPGLPGYTF. The CDR3 bases are TGTGCCAGCAGACCTCCGGGACTCCCAGGCTACACCTTC.

The V and J genes are TRBV11-2 and TRBJ2-7, with D possibly matching TRBD2 (6 bases). From germline, CDR1 is SGHAT and CDR2 FQNNGV. This CDR3 region has 15 residues. V was cut by 4 bases and J by 2 bases, with 15 bases left in between. The CDR3 DNA is TGTGCCAGCAGCTCTGGGGGGACGGGAGCCTACGAGCAGTACTTC. It yields the protein CASSSGGTGAYEQYF.

The J gene is TRBJ1-1, the V gene TRBV7-9; 7 bases map to TRBD1. Trimming removed 4 bases from V and 5 bases from J; junction bases left unmatched: 10. The germline V gene has CDR1 SEHNR and CDR2 FQNEAQ (reference sequence). The CDR3 contains 15 residues. CDR3 in DNA: TGTGCCAGCAGCTCCGACAGGGAAGGGAGGACTGAAGCTTTCTTT. Protein: CASSSDREGRTEAFF.

This clone was counted between two and nine times. V gene TRBV9 combines with J gene TRBJ1-2, with TRBD1 matching 10 bases. The CDR3 length is 15 residues. Germline V gives CDR1 SGDLS, CDR2 YYNGEE. V dropped 3 bases and J dropped 7; count of bases not matched to a gene: 9. The CDR3 DNA is TGTGCCAGCAGCGCCCCGACAGGGGGCCACCGTGGCTACACCTTC. Its protein product is CASSAPTGGHRGYTF.

This chain connects TRBV6-4 to TRBJ2-1, with TRBD2 identical over 13 bases. Per the germline V gene, CDR1 is MRHNA and CDR2 is SNTAGT. The CDR3 is made up of 14 amino acids. V was clipped by 6 bases and J by 9 bases; unmatched bases: 5. In nucleotides, the CDR3 is TGTGCCAGCAGCACTAGCGGGGGGGAAAGTGAGCAGTTCTTC. This sequence encodes CASSTSGGESEQFF.

The CDR3 DNA follows: TGTGCCAGCAGTTGGGTAGGGAGCGGGGGGACAATACGTAGCACCGGGGAGCTGTTTTTT. It yields the protein CASSWVGSGGTIRSTGELFF. The genes are TRBV2 and TRBJ2-2; 9 nucleotides agree with TRBD2. The CDR3 is 20 residues long. CDR1 is SNHLY, CDR2 FYNNEI, per germline. The J segment lost 4 bases and the V segment lost 5 bases, leaving 20 bases of the junction unmatched. Full variable domain (remainder filled in from reference TRBV2 and TRBJ2-2): EPEVTQTPSHQVTQMGQEVILRCVPISNHLYFYWYRQILGQKVEFLVSFYNNEISEKSEIFDDQFSVERPDGSNFTLKIRSTKLEDSAMYFCASSWVGSGGTIRSTGELFFGEGSRLTVL.

A single count supports this clone. The chain combines TRBV12-5 with TRBJ1-2; 8 bases agree with TRBD1. CDR1 and CDR2 (germline): LGHNT, FRNRAP. J lost 2 bases, V lost 0 bases, and 5 bases had no gene match. The CDR3 extends over 16 amino acids. CDR3 DNA sequence: TGTGCTAGTGGTTTGGTAGTGGACAGGGAAAACTATGGCTACACCTTC. This translates into CASGLVVDRENYGYTF.

Written as DNA, the CDR3 is TGTGCCAGCAGCTTGAGACTAGATGGGAACACTGAAGCTTTCTTT. Its translation is CASSLRLDGNTEAFF. The V call is TRBV11-2, the J call TRBJ1-1; D remains unclear. V lost 3 bases to trimming and J lost 1 base, with 12 bases between them. The CDR3 spans 15 residues. Germline assignment: CDR1 SGHAT and CDR2 FQNNGV.

The V gene is TRBV6-5, the J gene TRBJ2-7, with 9 bases lining up with TRBD1. The trim removed 2 bases at V and 7 bases at J, leaving 9 bases unmatched. This CDR3 comprises 15 residues. The V gene's germline CDR1 is MNHEY and CDR2 SVGAGI. The CDR3 bases are TGTGCCAGCAGTTACCAAGGACAGGGGTTCGTAGAGCAGTACTTC. Translating it yields CASSYQGQGFVEQYF.